This T cell receptor (beta chain) was captured by sequencing in a study of cytomegalovirus exposure and HLA in healthy donors. The assay was immunoSEQ multiplex PCR, and TCRdb's table has in-frame clones only and misses some. This sample carries under 400,000 clones, roughly 88% of them seen once, and the ten largest clones take around 0.88%. This CDR3 is 16 amino acids long. CDR1 is LNHDA and CDR2 is SQIVND in the germline V gene (reference sequence). Trimming stripped 0 bases from V and 6 bases from J, with 17 bases between. The origin of this receptor is a man aged 30 to 45 in good health and CMV-seronegative. This chain links TRBV19 with TRBJ1-1; D gene ambiguous. The sample consisted of PBMCs. CDR3: CASSIDRISTGAEAFF. CDR3 sequence (DNA): TGTGCCAGTAGTATAGACCGAATTAGCACCGGGGCTGAAGCTTTCTTT.